This TCR beta chain derives from a study of blood T cell repertoires in COVID-19. Study-level information: Some COVID-19 samples were acute and others convalescent; all came from the United States, Italy and Spain.

The authors' processing: Reference gene primer amplification in the assay estimated nucleated cell counts. Clones were read by immunoSEQ multiplex PCR, and TCRdb kept only the in-frame ones, dropping some. The D gene and trimming were derived from the DNA, and the V and J assignments and clone size from that table. The data show roughly 340,000 clones, about 87% seen once. V shed 2 bases, J shed 6 bases, and the junction held 3 bases outside the gene matches. The V gene's germline CDR1 is SGHTA and CDR2 FQGNSA. The CDR3 loop spans 14 amino acids. Seattle patients were enrolled during active infection and followed longitudinally.

The V call is TRBV7-2, the J call TRBJ2-7, with 11 bases identical to TRBD2. This clonotype originated in a woman aged 45-65 years with COVID-19, enrolled during active disease. Sequencing was carried out using peripheral blood. The CDR3 sequence is CASSLTSGSREQYF. CDR3 nucleotide sequence: TGTGCCAGCAGCTTAACTAGCGGGAGCCGCGAGCAGTACTTC.